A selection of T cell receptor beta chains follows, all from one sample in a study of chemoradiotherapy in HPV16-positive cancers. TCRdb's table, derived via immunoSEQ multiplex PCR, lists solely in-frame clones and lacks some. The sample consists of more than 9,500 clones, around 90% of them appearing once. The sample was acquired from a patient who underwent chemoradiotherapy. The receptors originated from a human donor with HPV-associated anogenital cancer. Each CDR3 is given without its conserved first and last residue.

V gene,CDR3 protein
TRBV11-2,ASSSEGHQGSNYGYT
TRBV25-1,ASSAPGDSESF
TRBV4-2,ASSLSDGLAGGGSYEQY
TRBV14,ASSLGTGGYGYT
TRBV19,ASSTQGAFGTGELF
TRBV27,ASSLGGQFYEQY
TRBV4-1,ASSQPDRRPDYGYT
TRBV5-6,ASSTLAGTGGGGQPQH
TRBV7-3,ASSQEGRNYGYT
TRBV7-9,ASSLQGGNTIY
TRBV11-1,ASSQAGAGANVLT
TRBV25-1,ASSEGGGYSNQPQH
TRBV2,ARGTNEQF
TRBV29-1,SVAQGESYEQY
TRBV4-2,ASSQTEGAFEQY
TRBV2,ASTTSPNEQF
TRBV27,ASRGQPNTGELF
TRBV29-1,SVARGGGGEQY
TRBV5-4,ASSSDSGGYGYT